Following are 20 T cell receptor beta chains from one sample sequenced in a study of blood T cell repertoires in COVID-19. Profiled with immunoSEQ multiplex PCR; TCRdb holds only in-frame clones, not every one. The sample lists just under 250,000 clones, more than 75% occurring once. Material for sequencing was peripheral blood. The receptors originated from a woman aged 25-40 years who had recovered from COVID-19.

The gene calls are TRBV4-2 and TRBJ2-5; 7 nucleotides agree with TRBD1. The CDR3 is made up of 14 amino acids. Germline-derived CDR1 and CDR2 are LGHNA and YNFKEQ. J was trimmed by 5 bases and V by 3 bases; bases with no gene match: 6. This CDR3 reads CASSQYRGGETQYF. CDR3 nucleotides: TGTGCCAGCAGCCAGTACAGGGGTGGGGAGACCCAGTACTTC.

The J gene is TRBJ2-3, the V gene TRBV7-3, with 11 bases that match TRBD2. This CDR3 comprises 17 residues. CDR1 and CDR2 from the germline V gene are SGHTA and FQGTGA. Trimming at V came to 5 bases and at J to 6 bases, leaving 13 bases not matched to a gene. The CDR3 sequence is CASSPSGTSGGDDTQYF. CDR3 DNA sequence: TGTGCCAGCAGCCCCTCCGGGACTAGCGGTGGGGACGATACGCAGTATTTT.

The genes are TRBV6-5 and TRBJ1-5; D gene unclear. There are 15 residues in the CDR3. The germline CDR1 and CDR2 sequences are MNHEY and SVGAGI. The V end lost 7 bases, the J end lost 5 bases, and 18 bases lay between the germline ends. This CDR3 reads CASTLEDTKDQPQHF. CDR3 DNA sequence: TGTGCCAGCACGTTAGAAGACACGAAGGATCAGCCCCAGCATTTT.

The chain links TRBV6-5 to TRBJ2-4, with TRBD1 as a possible D gene (6 bases). This CDR3 region has 14 residues. The germline gives CDR1 MNHEY, CDR2 SVGAGI. With 8 bases removed from V and 7 bases from J, the gap between germline ends came to 18 bases. The CDR3 is CASSVRGAYNIQYF. The CDR3 DNA reads as TGTGCCAGCTCTGTCAGGGGTGCTTATAACATTCAGTACTTC.

V and J are TRBV28 and TRBJ2-7; 8 bases fit TRBD1. After removal of 5 bases from V and 4 bases from J, the junction contained 10 bases not matched to a gene. This CDR3 spans 15 amino acids. Germline V gene data show CDR1 as MDHEN and CDR2 as SYDVKM. The CDR3 is CASSPPLGTGYEQYF. CDR3 DNA: TGTGCCAGCAGTCCCCCCCTCGGGACAGGATACGAGCAGTACTTC.

The chain is built from TRBV3-1 (or the pseudogene TRBV3-2) and TRBJ2-1; D remains unclear. This CDR3 has 14 amino acids. Germline V CDR1 and CDR2: LGHDT, YNNKEL (reference sequence). The V end was cut by 1 base, the J end by 6 bases, with 10 bases between. The CDR3 protein is CASSQGRPSNEQFF. CDR3 bases: TGTGCCAGCAGCCAAGGGCGGCCTTCCAATGAGCAGTTCTTC.

The chain is built from TRBV7-4 and TRBJ1-6; unclear D gene. CDR1 is SGHVT and CDR2 is SQSDAQ in the germline V gene. The V end lost 4 bases, the J end lost 1 base, and 23 bases lay between the germline ends. CDR3 length: 20 amino acids. CDR3 in DNA: TGTGCCAGCAGCTGGCACGGGGAGGTTAAGGATAGTTCCTATAATTCACCCCTCCACTTT. It translates to CASSWHGEVKDSSYNSPLHF.

This chain's CDR3 is CASRPASGAFF. CDR3 nucleotide sequence: TGTGCCAGCAGGCCGGCTTCGGGGGCTTTCTTT. The chain combines TRBV2 with TRBJ1-1, with D hard to call. The CDR3 totals 11 residues. Germline CDR1 and CDR2: SNHLY and FYNNEI. V was pared by 6 bases and J by 11 bases, with 13 bases between.

This sequence joins TRBV21-1 and TRBJ2-2; no DNA check was done on the table's D call, TRBD1. TRBV21-1 is termed a pseudogene. CDR3 size: 19 residues. The CDR3 loop reads CASDGIDGGGAPNTGELFF. CDR3 nucleotides: TGTGCCAGCGATGGGATAGACGGAGGGGGCGCCCCAAACACCGGGGAGCTGTTTTTT.

V and J are TRBV18 and TRBJ2-5; TRBD1 aligns across 9 bases. Germline V gene data show CDR1 as KGHSH and CDR2 as LQKENI. This CDR3 spans 15 amino acids. V was clipped by 6 bases and J by 3 bases; unmatched bases: 8. The CDR3 protein is CASSRGTGREETQYF. CDR3 DNA: TGTGCCAGCTCGCGAGGGACAGGGCGAGAAGAGACCCAGTACTTC.

This rearrangement joins TRBV7-9 to TRBJ1-2; 10 positions agree with TRBD1. The trim removed 3 bases at V and 5 bases at J, leaving 6 bases unmatched. CDR3 length: 15 amino acids. CDR1 and CDR2 (germline): SEHNR, FQNEAQ (reference sequence). The CDR3, as DNA: TGTGCCAGCAGCTTGGGGACAGGGGCCGGGTATGGCTACACCTTC. Translation gives CASSLGTGAGYGYTF.

This clone was found a few times. V and J are TRBV4-3 and TRBJ1-2; D is ambiguous. Germline CDR1 reads LGHNA; CDR2 reads YSLEER. There are 15 residues in the CDR3. Trimming pared 0 bases from V and 2 bases from J, leaving 10 bases between. The DNA for the CDR3 is TGCGCCAGCAGCCAAGAGAGTGCACAGAACTATGGCTACACCTTC. This sequence encodes CASSQESAQNYGYTF.

In DNA form, the CDR3 reads TGTGCTAGTGGTCCCACTAACAGGTATAATTCACCCCTCCACTTT. As protein: CASGPTNRYNSPLHF. The chain combines TRBV12-5 with TRBJ1-6; D might be TRBD1 (5 bases). V was cut by 5 bases and J by 4 bases, with 12 bases left in between. Looked up from germline, CDR1 is LGHNT and CDR2 is FRNRAP. This CDR3 is built from 15 residues. The full variable domain, completed using reference TRBV12-5 and TRBJ1-6, is DARVTQTPRHKVTEMGQEVTMRCQPILGHNTVFWYRQTMMQGLELLAYFRNRAPLDDSGMPKDRFSAEMPDATLATLKIQPSEPRDSAVYFCASGPTNRYNSPLHFGNGTRLTVT.

V gene TRBV4-3 combines with J gene TRBJ2-7; a possible D gene is TRBD2 (5 bases). The CDR3 loop spans 16 amino acids. From germline, CDR1 is LGHNA and CDR2 YSLEER. Between the trimmed V and J ends, which lost 1 base and 3 bases, there was a span of 16 bases. This CDR3 reads CASSQGLALGDYEQYF. The CDR3, as DNA: TGCGCCAGCAGCCAAGGTCTCGCACTAGGCGACTACGAGCAGTACTTC.

The V and J genes are TRBV4-1 and TRBJ1-4, with D tentatively TRBD1 (5 bases). V was shortened by 0 bases and J by 8 bases, with 19 bases between the two germline ends. CDR1 is MGHRA and CDR2 is YSYEKL in the germline V gene. The CDR3 is made up of 17 amino acids. In DNA, the CDR3 is TGCGCCAGCAGCCAAGATGTACCCGGGGGTCTTGGCGAAAAACTGTTTTTT. This gives the protein CASSQDVPGGLGEKLFF.

The V call is TRBV5-4, the J call TRBJ1-1, with 7 positions matching TRBD1. V trimming: 1 base; J trimming: 3 bases; junction bases outside the gene matches: 6. This CDR3 has 15 amino acids. Germline assignment: CDR1 SGHNT and CDR2 YYREEE (reference sequence). CDR3 sequence (DNA): TGTGCCAGCAGCTTGATGGGCCAGGGGGACACTGAAGCTTTCTTT. Translating gives CASSLMGQGDTEAFF. Full variable domain (outside the CDR3, taken from reference TRBV5-4 and TRBJ1-1): ETGVTQSPTHLIKTRGQQVTLRCSSQSGHNTVSWYQQALGQGPQFIFQYYREEENGRGNFPPRFSGLQFPNYSSELNVNALELDDSALYLCASSLMGQGDTEAFFGQGTRLTVV.

The sample holds a few counts of this clone. The gene calls are TRBV18 and TRBJ1-5; D possibly corresponds to TRBD1 (5 bases). CDR1 and CDR2 (germline): KGHSH, LQKENI. Trimming cost V 2 bases and J 0 bases, with 23 bases left between them. This CDR3 is built from 20 residues. CDR3 DNA sequence: TGTGCCAGCTCACCATCCGACAGCATAAACACCATTTATAGCAATCAGCCCCAGCATTTT. It encodes CASSPSDSINTIYSNQPQHF.

J is TRBJ2-7 and V is TRBV5-4; D is undetermined. The CDR3 is made up of 11 amino acids. Germline CDR1 is SGHNT and CDR2 is YYREEE (reference sequence). With 2 bases removed from V and 2 bases from J, the gap between germline ends came to 2 bases. For the CDR3, the DNA is TGTGCCAGCAGCTTTACCTACGAGCAGTACTTC. The encoded protein is CASSFTYEQYF.

V is TRBV3-1 (or the pseudogene TRBV3-2) and J is TRBJ2-1; maybe TRBD2 (6 bases). In germline, CDR1 is LGHDT, CDR2 YNNKEL (reference sequence). Deletions cut 4 bases from V and 1 base from J, with 14 bases between. The CDR3 spans 16 residues. The CDR3 loop reads CASSLILGGSYNEQFF. CDR3 nucleotide sequence: TGTGCCAGCAGCCTTATCCTGGGGGGTTCCTACAATGAGCAGTTCTTC.

This chain connects TRBV6-5 to TRBJ2-2; weak D call: TRBD2 (5 bases). The V and J ends lost 2 bases and 7 bases respectively, with 11 bases between them. Germline V CDR1 and CDR2: MNHEY, SVGAGI. The CDR3 runs to 14 residues. CDR3 loop: CASSYSGGVGELFF. The CDR3 DNA reads as TGTGCCAGCAGTTACAGCGGTGGGGTCGGGGAGCTGTTTTTT.